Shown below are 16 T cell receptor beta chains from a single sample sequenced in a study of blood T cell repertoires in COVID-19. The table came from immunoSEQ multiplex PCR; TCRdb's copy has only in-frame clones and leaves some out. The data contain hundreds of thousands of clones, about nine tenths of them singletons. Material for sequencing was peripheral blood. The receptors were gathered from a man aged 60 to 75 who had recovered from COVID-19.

The CDR3 here is CASSQGHSGGPRHTGELFF. CDR3 in DNA: TGCGCCAGCAGCCAAGGGCACAGCGGGGGCCCCCGACACACCGGGGAGCTGTTTTTT. The genes are TRBV4-1 and TRBJ2-2; TRBD2 agrees at 8 bases. Trimming removed 1 base from V and 3 bases from J; junction bases left unmatched: 13. The CDR3 extends over 19 amino acids. Germline V gives CDR1 MGHRA, CDR2 YSYEKL.

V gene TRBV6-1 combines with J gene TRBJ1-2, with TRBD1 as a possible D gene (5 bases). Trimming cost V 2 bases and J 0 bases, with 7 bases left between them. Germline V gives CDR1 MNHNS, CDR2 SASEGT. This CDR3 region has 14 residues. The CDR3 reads CASSEQGTNYGYTF. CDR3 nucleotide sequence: TGTGCCAGCAGTGAACAGGGAACTAACTATGGCTACACCTTC.

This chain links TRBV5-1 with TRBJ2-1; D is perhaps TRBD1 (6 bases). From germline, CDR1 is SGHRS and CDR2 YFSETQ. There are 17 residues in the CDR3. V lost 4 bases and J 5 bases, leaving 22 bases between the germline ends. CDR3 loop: CASSVNPTGNPHNEQFF. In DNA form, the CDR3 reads TGCGCCAGCAGCGTTAACCCAACAGGGAACCCCCACAATGAGCAGTTCTTC.

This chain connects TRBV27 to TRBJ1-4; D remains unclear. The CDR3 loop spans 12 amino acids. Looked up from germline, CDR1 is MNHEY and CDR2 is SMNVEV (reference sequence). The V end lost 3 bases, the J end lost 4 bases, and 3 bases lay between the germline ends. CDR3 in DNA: TGTGCCAGCAGTTTTAATAATGAAAAACTGTTTTTT. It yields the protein CASSFNNEKLFF.

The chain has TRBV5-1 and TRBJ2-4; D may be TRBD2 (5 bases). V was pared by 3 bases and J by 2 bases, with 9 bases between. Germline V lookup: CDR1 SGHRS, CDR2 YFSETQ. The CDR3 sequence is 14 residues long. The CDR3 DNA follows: TGCGCCAGCAGCTCAGAGGGCCCCAAAAACATTCAGTACTTC. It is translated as CASSSEGPKNIQYF.

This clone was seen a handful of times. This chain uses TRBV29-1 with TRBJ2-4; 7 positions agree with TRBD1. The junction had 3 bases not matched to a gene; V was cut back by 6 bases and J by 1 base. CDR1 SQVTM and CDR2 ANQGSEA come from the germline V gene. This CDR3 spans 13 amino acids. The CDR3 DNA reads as TGCAGCGTGAAACAGGGGGCCAAAAACATTCAGTACTTC. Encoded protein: CSVKQGAKNIQYF.

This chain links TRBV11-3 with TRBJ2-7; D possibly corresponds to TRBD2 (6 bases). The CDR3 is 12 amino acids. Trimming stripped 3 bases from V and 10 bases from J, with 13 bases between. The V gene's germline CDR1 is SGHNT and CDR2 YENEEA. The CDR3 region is CASSLEPGTQYF. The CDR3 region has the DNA TGTGCCAGCAGCTTGGAGCCCGGGACTCAGTACTTC.

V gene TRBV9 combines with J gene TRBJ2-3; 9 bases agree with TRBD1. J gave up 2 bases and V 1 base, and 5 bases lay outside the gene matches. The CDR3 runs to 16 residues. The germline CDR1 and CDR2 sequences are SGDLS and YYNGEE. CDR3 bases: TGTGCCAGCAGCGTATTGGACAGGGGATACACAGATACGCAGTATTTT. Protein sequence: CASSVLDRGYTDTQYF.

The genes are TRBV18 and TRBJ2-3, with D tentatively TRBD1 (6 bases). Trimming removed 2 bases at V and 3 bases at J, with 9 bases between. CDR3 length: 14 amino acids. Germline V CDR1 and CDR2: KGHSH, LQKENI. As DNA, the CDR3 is TGTGCCAGCTCACCAAGAACAGGGACAGATACGCAGTATTTT. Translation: CASSPRTGTDTQYF. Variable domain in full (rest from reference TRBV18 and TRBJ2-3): NAGVMQNPRHLVRRRGQEARLRCSPMKGHSHVYWYRQLPEEGLKFMVYLQKENIIDESGMPKERFSAEFPKEGPSILRIQQVVRGDSAAYFCASSPRTGTDTQYFGPGTRLTVL.

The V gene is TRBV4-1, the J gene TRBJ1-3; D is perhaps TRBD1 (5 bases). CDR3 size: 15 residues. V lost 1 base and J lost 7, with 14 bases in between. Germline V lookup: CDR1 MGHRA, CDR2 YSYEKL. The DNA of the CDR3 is TGCGCCAGCAGCCAAGGGGGCCTGGGTGGGAACACCATATATTTT. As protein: CASSQGGLGGNTIYF.

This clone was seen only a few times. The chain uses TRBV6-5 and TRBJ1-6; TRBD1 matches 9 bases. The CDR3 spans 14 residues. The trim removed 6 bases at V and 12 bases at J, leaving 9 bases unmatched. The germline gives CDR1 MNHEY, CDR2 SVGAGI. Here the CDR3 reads CASRPPGQGKPLHF. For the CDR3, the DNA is TGTGCCAGCAGACCACCGGGACAGGGAAAACCCCTCCACTTT.

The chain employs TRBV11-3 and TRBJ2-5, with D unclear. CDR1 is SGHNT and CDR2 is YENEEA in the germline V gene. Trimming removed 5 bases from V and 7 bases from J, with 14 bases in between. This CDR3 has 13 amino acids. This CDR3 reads CASSATGYGTQYF. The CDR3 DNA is TGTGCCAGCAGCGCAACTGGTTATGGGACCCAGTACTTC.

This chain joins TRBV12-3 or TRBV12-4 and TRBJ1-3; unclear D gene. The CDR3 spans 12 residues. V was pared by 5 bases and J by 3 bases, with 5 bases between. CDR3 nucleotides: TGTGCCAGCAGTCACAGTGGAAACACCATATATTTT. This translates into CASSHSGNTIYF.

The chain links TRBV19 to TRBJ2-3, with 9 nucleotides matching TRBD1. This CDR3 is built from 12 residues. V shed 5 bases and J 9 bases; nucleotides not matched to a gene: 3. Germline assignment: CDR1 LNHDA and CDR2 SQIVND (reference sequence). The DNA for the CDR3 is TGTGCCAGTAGTCCACAGGGGGCGACGCAGTATTTT. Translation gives CASSPQGATQYF.

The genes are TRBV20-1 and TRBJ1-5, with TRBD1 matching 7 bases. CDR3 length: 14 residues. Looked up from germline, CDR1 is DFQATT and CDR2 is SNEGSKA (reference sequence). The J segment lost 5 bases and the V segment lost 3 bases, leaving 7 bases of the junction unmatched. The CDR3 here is CSASLGGQHQPQHF. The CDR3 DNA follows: TGCAGTGCTAGTTTAGGGGGACAGCATCAGCCCCAGCATTTT.

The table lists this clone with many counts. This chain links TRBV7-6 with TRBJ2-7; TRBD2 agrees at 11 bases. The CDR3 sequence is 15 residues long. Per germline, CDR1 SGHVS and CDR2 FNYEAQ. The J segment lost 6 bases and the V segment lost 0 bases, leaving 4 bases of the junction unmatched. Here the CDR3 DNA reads TGTGCCAGCAGCTTAGCTAGCGGGGGGGGCTCCGAGCAGTACTTC. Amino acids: CASSLASGGGSEQYF.